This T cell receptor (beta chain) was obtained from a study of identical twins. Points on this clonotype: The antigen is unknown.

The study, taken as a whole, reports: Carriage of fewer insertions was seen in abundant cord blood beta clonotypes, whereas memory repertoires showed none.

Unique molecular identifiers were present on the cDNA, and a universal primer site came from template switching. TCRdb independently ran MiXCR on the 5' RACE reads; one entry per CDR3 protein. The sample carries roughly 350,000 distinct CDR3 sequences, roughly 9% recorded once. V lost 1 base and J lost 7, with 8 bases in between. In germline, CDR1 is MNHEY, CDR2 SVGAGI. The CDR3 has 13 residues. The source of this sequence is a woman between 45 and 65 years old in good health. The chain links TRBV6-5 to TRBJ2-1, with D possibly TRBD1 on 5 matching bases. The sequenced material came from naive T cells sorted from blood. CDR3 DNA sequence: TGTGCCAGCAGTTACTTTGGGGCAAATGAGCAGTTCTTC. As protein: CASSYFGANEQFF.